These 6 T cell receptor beta chains were sequenced from one sample in a study of tumor-infiltrating lymphocytes in primary liver carcinoma. A primer matching the constant region was used to make TCR beta cDNA from 450 to 500 ng of total RNA. The TCR beta library was amplified through three nested multiplex PCR rounds in a modified ARM-PCR procedure. The first two PCR rounds, around 11 cycles each, used TRBV1-TRBV30 forward primers and a C-beta reverse primer. In TCRdb, the multiplex PCR reads were re-called with MiXCR into one record per CDR3 protein. Of hundreds of thousands of distinct CDR3 sequences in the sample, 55% to 65% were seen once. Blood RNA was derived from unsorted whole blood, and germline DNA was extracted too. The specimen sequenced was peripheral blood. These TCRs come from a man in his forties with primary liver carcinoma and hepatitis B virus infection.

This clonotype occurred a few times. V and J are TRBV10-3 and TRBJ2-7; D is unresolved. The CDR3 runs to 13 residues. Germline lookup yields CDR1 ENHRY and CDR2 SYGVKD. With 2 bases removed from V and 4 bases from J, the gap between germline ends came to 9 bases. The CDR3 coding sequence is TGTGCCATCAGTGAGGGGCAGGAGTACGAGCAGTACTTC. Translation: CAISEGQEYEQYF.

Of note for this clonotype: The CDR3 does not end in the conserved phenylalanine or tryptophan, so this is likely a read error. The chain uses TRBV29-1 and TRBJ1-2; D gene unclear. CDR1 is SQVTM, CDR2 ANQGSEA, per germline. The CDR3 is 12 residues long. CDR3: CSVDGLNDGYTI. In DNA, the CDR3 is TGCAGCGTTGACGGGCTTAACGATGGCTACACCATC.

In regard to this clonotype: A read error may be the cause here, since a much bigger clone is one base away. Likely a read error: the CDR3 ends without its conserved phenylalanine or tryptophan. The V gene is TRBV10-3, the J gene TRBJ2-2; 10 bases map to TRBD1. CDR1 and CDR2 (germline): ENHRY, SYGVKD. With 11 bases clipped from V and 6 bases from J, the junction kept 6 bases outside the gene matches. This CDR3 is built from 13 residues. The CDR3 loop reads CAARDRGAGELFY. In DNA, the CDR3 is TGTGCCGCCCGGGACAGGGGTGCCGGGGAGCTGTTTTAT.

The V call is TRBV12-3 or TRBV12-4, the J call TRBJ2-4, with TRBD2 matching 8 bases. This CDR3 spans 15 amino acids. J lost 8 bases, V lost 5 bases, and 11 bases had no gene match. CDR3 DNA: TGTGCCAGCAGTGGTGTGGGACTAGTTCTGGACATTCAGTACTTC. It yields the protein CASSGVGLVLDIQYF.

About this clonotype itself: This CDR3 fails to terminate in the conserved phenylalanine or tryptophan, so it likely reflects a read error. The chain links TRBV6-2 or TRBV6-3 to TRBJ1-5; the D is unclear. The V gene's germline CDR1 is MNHEY and CDR2 SVGEGT. CDR3 size: 18 residues. The CDR3, as DNA: TGTGCCAGCAATTACTCGGTCCTGCCGCTGGATAGCATTCAGCCCCAGCATTTA. This encodes CASNYSVLPLDSIQPQHL.

Ten or more counts support this clonotype. The chain carries TRBV4-2 and TRBJ2-7; D unclear. This CDR3 contains 13 residues. The germline V and J ends were trimmed by 6 bases and 4 bases, with 13 bases remaining between them. CDR1 and CDR2 from the germline V gene are LGHNA and YNFKEQ. The CDR3: CASSPGVGYEQYF. Written as DNA, the CDR3 is TGTGCCAGCAGTCCTGGAGTGGGGTACGAGCAGTACTTC.